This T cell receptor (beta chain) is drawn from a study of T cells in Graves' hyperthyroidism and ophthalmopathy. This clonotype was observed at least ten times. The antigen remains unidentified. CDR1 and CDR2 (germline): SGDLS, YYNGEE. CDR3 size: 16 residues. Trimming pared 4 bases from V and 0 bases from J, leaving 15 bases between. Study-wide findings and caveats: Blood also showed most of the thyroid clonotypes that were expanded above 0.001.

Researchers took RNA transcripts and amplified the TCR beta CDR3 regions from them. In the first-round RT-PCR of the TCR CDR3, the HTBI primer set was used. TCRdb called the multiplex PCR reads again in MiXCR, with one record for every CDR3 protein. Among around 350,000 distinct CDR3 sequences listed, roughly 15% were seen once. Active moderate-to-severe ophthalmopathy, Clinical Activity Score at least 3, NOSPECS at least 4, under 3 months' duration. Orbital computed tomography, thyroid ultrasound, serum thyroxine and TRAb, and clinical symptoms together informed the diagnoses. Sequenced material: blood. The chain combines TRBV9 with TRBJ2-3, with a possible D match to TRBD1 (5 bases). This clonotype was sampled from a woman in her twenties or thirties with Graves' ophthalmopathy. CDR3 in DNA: TGTGCCAGCAGCCCCTCCAGGGCTACTAGCACAGATACGCAGTATTTT. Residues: CASSPSRATSTDTQYF.